This entry lists 21 T cell receptor beta chains sequenced from one sample in a study of regulatory T cells in long-lasting Graves disease (dated by TCRdb to about 2021). Library preparation was by multiplex PCR. The sequencer was an Illumina HiSeq 4000. TCR beta libraries were built with iRepertoire HTBI primers and Arm-PCR amplification of CDR3 regions. TCRdb reprocessing: public reads trimmed at Q25 with fastp, clones called with MiXCR, in-frame beta chains kept. Rows with a matching CDR3 protein are joined into one entry that keeps the most common DNA and genes. Recorded for this sample are 400,000 to 550,000 distinct CDR3 sequences; just under 15% of them occurred a single time. 15% to 20% of the sample goes to the ten largest clones. The sample's time point label, in plain terms: newly diagnosed GD, antithyroid drugs for less than 3 months. For both TCR sequencing and RNA sequencing, RNA was extracted from PBMCs in TRIzol.

The same sample was also studied in work on T cells in Graves' hyperthyroidism and ophthalmopathy.

The material was peripheral blood mononuclear cells (PBMCs), obtained at new diagnosis, from a patient treated with antithyroid drugs. The receptors derive from a woman aged 30 to 39 with Graves disease. Donor details come from another sample of the same person, matched by shared clones.

At least ten counts were recorded for this clonotype. CDR3: CASRRSELAPASNTGELFF. DNA for the CDR3: TGTGCCAGCCGCCGGTCCGAACTAGCGCCAGCTTCGAACACCGGGGAGCTGTTTTTT. The V and J genes are TRBV6-2 or TRBV6-3 and TRBJ2-2, with 7 positions matching TRBD2. CDR3 length: 19 amino acids. J gave up 0 bases and V 8 bases, and 18 bases lay outside the gene matches. The germline V gene has CDR1 MNHEY and CDR2 SVGEGT.

At least ten counts were recorded for this clonotype. The rearrangement uses TRBV11-3 and TRBJ2-4; TRBD2 matches at 8 bases. This CDR3 has 17 amino acids. Germline V gives CDR1 SGHNT, CDR2 YENEEA. V lost 1 base to trimming and J lost 2 bases; unmatched junction nucleotides: 7. The CDR3 DNA reads TGTGCCAGCAGCTTAGGGGGACTAGGAGGGCCCAAAAACATTCAGTACTTC. This encodes CASSLGGLGGPKNIQYF. Full variable domain (missing parts from reference TRBV11-3 and TRBJ2-4): EAGVVQSPRYKIIEKKQPVAFWCNPISGHNTLYWYLQNLGQGPELLIRYENEEAVDDSQLPKDRFSAERLKGVDSTLKIQPAELGDSAVYLCASSLGGLGGPKNIQYFGAGTRLSVL.

This clonotype was detected many times. The rearrangement links TRBV11-2 to TRBJ2-5, with 7 bases matching TRBD2. The CDR3 is made up of 11 amino acids. The ends lost 8 bases at V and 5 bases at J; junction bases unmatched: 2. From germline, CDR1 is SGHAT and CDR2 FQNNGV. CDR3 residues: CASGLGETQYF. CDR3 bases: TGTGCCAGCGGACTAGGCGAGACCCAGTACTTC.

This rearrangement joins TRBV4-1 to TRBJ2-3, with D maybe TRBD1 (5 bases). The CDR3 extends over 13 amino acids. Per the germline V gene, CDR1 is MGHRA and CDR2 is YSYEKL. Trimming shortened V by 8 bases and J by 2 bases, and 11 bases separated the two germline ends. CDR3 loop: CASARVITDTQYF. Written as DNA, the CDR3 is TGCGCCAGCGCCAGGGTGATCACAGATACGCAGTATTTT.

This clonotype was seen more than once but under ten times. The chain joins TRBV5-1 to TRBJ2-5, with D perhaps matching TRBD2 (5 bases). Germline V gene sequence: CDR1 SGHRS, CDR2 YFSETQ. V was cut by 0 bases and J by 2 bases, with 8 bases left in between. The CDR3 consists of 14 residues. The CDR3 coding sequence is TGCGCCAGCAGCTTGGACGGGAATCAAGAGACCCAGTACTTC. Protein: CASSLDGNQETQYF.

The sample holds many counts of this clonotype. The gene calls are TRBV12-3 or TRBV12-4 and TRBJ1-2; a weak D match, TRBD1 (5 bases). Deletions cut 3 bases from V and 3 bases from J, with 14 bases between. This CDR3 comprises 15 residues. The CDR3, as DNA: TGTGCCAGCAGTTTGACAGCCTACGACTACTATGGCTACACCTTC. Encoded protein: CASSLTAYDYYGYTF.

This clonotype was picked up a small number of times. The rearrangement links TRBV9 to TRBJ2-5, with a possible D match to TRBD1 (7 bases). CDR3 length equals 17 residues. Germline V gives CDR1 SGDLS, CDR2 YYNGEE. Between the trimmed V and J ends, which lost 0 bases and 1 base, there was a span of 16 bases. The CDR3 spells CASSVDPPGGLQETQYF. Written as DNA, the CDR3 is TGTGCCAGCAGCGTAGATCCCCCAGGGGGACTCCAAGAGACCCAGTACTTC.

The chain uses TRBV29-1 and TRBJ1-5; D perhaps matches TRBD1 (6 bases). V gave up 6 bases and J gave up 2 bases, with 20 bases separating them. There are 16 residues in the CDR3. Germline CDR1 and CDR2: SQVTM and ANQGSEA. The CDR3 loop is CSVVDPFAGGNQPQHF. CDR3 nucleotide sequence: TGCAGCGTCGTGGACCCCTTTGCAGGGGGCAATCAGCCCCAGCATTTT.

The table lists this clonotype with many counts. The gene calls are TRBV7-9 and TRBJ1-1; no clear D gene. Germline V CDR1 and CDR2: SEHNR, FQNEAQ (reference sequence). The CDR3 has 12 amino acids. The V end lost 8 bases, the J end lost 1 base, and 8 bases lay between the germline ends. The DNA of the CDR3 is TGTGCCAGCTCCCCACAGAACACTGAAGCTTTCTTT. Translating it yields CASSPQNTEAFF. Variable domain in full (rest from reference TRBV7-9 and TRBJ1-1): DTGVSQNPRHKITKRGQNVTFRCDPISEHNRLYWYRQTLGQGPEFLTYFQNEAQLEKSRLLSDRFSAERPKGSFSTLEIQRTEQGDSAMYLCASSPQNTEAFFGQGTRLTVV.

The chain couples TRBV18 to TRBJ2-7, with unresolved D. The CDR3 length is 15 residues. Germline CDR1 and CDR2: KGHSH and LQKENI. The ends were cut back, 1 base at V and 6 bases at J, with 16 bases in the middle. The CDR3: CASSPLGQLPSEQYF. CDR3 DNA sequence: TGTGCCAGCTCACCACTGGGTCAACTACCGTCCGAGCAGTACTTC.

The DNA of the CDR3 is TGTGCCAGTACCGTAACCTCGGGGGGAGGTGTCGATACGCAGTATTTT. Translated, it gives CASTVTSGGGVDTQYF. The gene calls are TRBV19 and TRBJ2-3; TRBD2 agrees at 7 bases. In germline, CDR1 is LNHDA, CDR2 SQIVND (reference sequence). This CDR3 region has 16 residues. With V trimmed by 7 bases and J by 6 bases, 16 bases remained unmatched.

This clonotype was counted between two and nine times. The CDR3 sequence: CASSESRTSGTDTQYF. DNA of the CDR3: TGCGCCAGCAGTGAGTCGCGGACTAGCGGCACAGATACGCAGTATTTT. The chain recombines TRBV10-1 with TRBJ2-3; 9 bases are shared with TRBD2. Germline V gene lookup returns CDR1 WNHNN and CDR2 SYGVQD (reference sequence). V lost 0 bases, J lost 1 base, and 2 bases stayed unmatched. The CDR3 has 16 residues.

In its sample, this clonotype was seen many times. V and J are TRBV9 and TRBJ2-3; no clear D. The CDR3 is made up of 15 amino acids. In germline, CDR1 is SGDLS, CDR2 YYNGEE. V lost 3 bases, J lost 0 bases, and 11 bases lay in between. CDR3 sequence reads: CASSGGKTSTDTQYF. DNA for the CDR3: TGTGCCAGCAGCGGTGGCAAGACTAGCACAGATACGCAGTATTTT.

On this clonotype itself: A much larger clone lies one base from this, so it may be a read error. The chain uses TRBV6-1 and TRBJ2-7; the match to TRBD1 covers 7 bases. The CDR3 length is 14 residues. Germline V gives CDR1 MNHNS, CDR2 SASEGT. The CDR3, as DNA: TGTGCCAGCAGGACCGTACAGGGGTCCTACGGGCAGTACTTC. It encodes CASRTVQGSYGQYF.

This clonotype has a count of ten or more. The rearrangement joins TRBV2 to TRBJ2-7; D might be TRBD1 or TRBD2, each matching 5 bases. The germline V and J ends were trimmed by 4 bases and 5 bases, with 12 bases remaining between them. Germline CDR1 is SNHLY and CDR2 is FYNNEI. CDR3 length: 13 amino acids. CDR3 sequence: CASSAPGRNEQYF. CDR3 DNA: TGTGCCAGCAGTGCCCCGGGACGGAACGAGCAGTACTTC.

Many counts were recorded for this clonotype. This sequence joins TRBV28 and TRBJ1-2; tentative D call: TRBD1 (6 bases). Trimming took 4 bases from V and 5 from J, leaving 20 bases between them. Per germline, CDR1 MDHEN and CDR2 SYDVKM. This CDR3 is built from 16 residues. The CDR3 region has the DNA TGTGCCAGCAGTTCGCCCTCACCGAATCAGGGGTATGGCTACACCTTC. As protein: CASSSPSPNQGYGYTF.

In its sample, this clonotype was seen many times. The chain is built from TRBV30 and TRBJ2-7; D possibly matches TRBD1 or TRBD2 (5 bases each). This CDR3 has 15 amino acids. Trimming removed 1 base from V and 2 bases from J, with 15 bases in between. CDR1 is GTSNPN, CDR2 SVGIG, per germline (reference sequence). The DNA for the CDR3 is TGTGCCTGGAGTGACCAGGGACGGGGACCCTACGAGCAGTACTTC. This sequence encodes CAWSDQGRGPYEQYF.

This clonotype was detected ten times or more. The chain combines TRBV12-3 or TRBV12-4 with TRBJ2-6; tentatively, D is TRBD2 (5 bases). Trimming pared 3 bases from V and 3 bases from J, leaving 9 bases between. The CDR3 extends over 15 amino acids. The CDR3 loop is CASSFRGSGANVLTF. The DNA for the CDR3 is TGTGCCAGCAGTTTTAGAGGGAGTGGGGCCAACGTCCTGACTTTC.

This clonotype was counted a few times. The V call is TRBV6-4, the J call TRBJ2-1; D unresolved. The germline CDR1 and CDR2 sequences are MRHNA and SNTAGT. The CDR3 has 16 residues. Trimming took 11 bases from V and 5 from J, leaving 25 bases between them. CDR3 nucleotide sequence: TGTGCCGCGCAAAAAAGGGTAAGCGTCACCGACAATGAGCAGTTCTTC. It encodes CAAQKRVSVTDNEQFF.

There are a few counts of this clonotype. As DNA, the CDR3 is TGTGCCACCAGAGCATTAGCGGGAGGGAAAGATACGCAGTATTTT. It yields the protein CATRALAGGKDTQYF. The chain recombines TRBV27 with TRBJ2-3; 11 bases agree with TRBD2. Germline values: CDR1 MNHEY, CDR2 SMNVEV (reference sequence). The CDR3 has 15 amino acids. After removal of 10 bases from V and 5 bases from J, the junction contained 11 bases not matched to a gene.

This clonotype has more than one count but fewer than ten. The genes are TRBV13 and TRBJ2-1, with TRBD2 matching over 11 bases. This CDR3 has 15 residues. Germline values: CDR1 PRHDT, CDR2 FYEKMQ (reference sequence). V dropped 5 bases and J dropped 6; count of bases not matched to a gene: 6. CDR3 coding DNA: TGTGCCAGCAGCGTAGCGGGAGGGATGGGCAATGAGCAGTTCTTC. Protein sequence: CASSVAGGMGNEQFF. Using reference TRBV13 and TRBJ2-1 for the parts outside the CDR3, the full variable domain is AAGVIQSPRHLIKEKRETATLKCYPIPRHDTVYWYQQGPGQDPQFLISFYEKMQSDKGSIPDRFSAQQFSDYHSELNMSSLELGDSALYFCASSVAGGMGNEQFFGPGTRLTVL.